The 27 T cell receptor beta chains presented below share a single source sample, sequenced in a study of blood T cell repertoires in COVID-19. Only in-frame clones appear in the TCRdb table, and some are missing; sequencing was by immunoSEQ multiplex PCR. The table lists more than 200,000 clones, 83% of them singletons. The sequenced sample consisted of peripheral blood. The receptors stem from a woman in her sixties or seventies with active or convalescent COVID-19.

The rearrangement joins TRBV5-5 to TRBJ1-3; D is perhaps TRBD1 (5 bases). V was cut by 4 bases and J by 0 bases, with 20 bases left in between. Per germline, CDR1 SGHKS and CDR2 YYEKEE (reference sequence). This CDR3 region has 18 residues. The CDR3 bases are TGTGCCAGCAGCCGAAAGACGGGGGAGGCGCGCTCTGGAAACACCATATATTTT. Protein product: CASSRKTGEARSGNTIYF.

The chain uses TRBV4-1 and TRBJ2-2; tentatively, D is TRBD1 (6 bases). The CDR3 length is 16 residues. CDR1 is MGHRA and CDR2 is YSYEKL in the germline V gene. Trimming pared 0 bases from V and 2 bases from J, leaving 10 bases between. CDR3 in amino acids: CASSQDNRVNTGELFF. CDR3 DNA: TGCGCCAGCAGCCAAGACAACAGGGTTAACACCGGGGAGCTGTTTTTT.

The CDR3 loop is CASSQDPAGGQETQYF. For the CDR3, the DNA is TGCGCCAGCAGCCAAGATCCCGCGGGGGGGCAAGAGACCCAGTACTTC. This chain uses TRBV4-3 with TRBJ2-5; TRBD2 aligns across 9 bases. The CDR3 length is 16 residues. The V gene's germline CDR1 is LGHNA and CDR2 YSLEER. The V segment lost 0 bases and the J segment 2 bases; nucleotides outside the gene matches: 4.

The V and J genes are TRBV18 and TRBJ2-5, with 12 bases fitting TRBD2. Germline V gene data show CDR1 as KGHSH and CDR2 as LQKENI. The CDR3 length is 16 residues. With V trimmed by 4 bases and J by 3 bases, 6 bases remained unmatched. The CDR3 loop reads CASSRTSGTGEETQYF. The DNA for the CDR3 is TGTGCCAGCTCACGGACTAGCGGGACCGGGGAAGAGACCCAGTACTTC.

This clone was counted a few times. The CDR3 reads CASKFTGGYGYTF. The CDR3 DNA reads TGTGCCAGCAAATTCACAGGGGGCTATGGCTACACCTTC. The J gene is TRBJ1-2, the V gene TRBV11-2; 8 bases match TRBD1. Unmatched junction bases numbered 5, after V lost 7 bases and J lost 4 bases. Looked up from germline, CDR1 is SGHAT and CDR2 is FQNNGV. The CDR3 length is 13 residues.

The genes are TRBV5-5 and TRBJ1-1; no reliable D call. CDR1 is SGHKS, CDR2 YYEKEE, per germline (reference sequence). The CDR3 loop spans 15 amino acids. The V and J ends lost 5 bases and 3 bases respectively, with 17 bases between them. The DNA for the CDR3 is TGTGCCAGCAGTCGCCGGGATCTAGGGTACACTGAAGCTTTCTTT. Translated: CASSRRDLGYTEAFF. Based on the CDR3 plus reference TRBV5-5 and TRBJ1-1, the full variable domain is DAGVTQSPTHLIKTRGQQVTLRCSPISGHKSVSWYQQVLGQGPQFIFQYYEKEERGRGNFPDRFSARQFPNYSSELNVNALLLGDSALYLCASSRRDLGYTEAFFGQGTRLTVV.

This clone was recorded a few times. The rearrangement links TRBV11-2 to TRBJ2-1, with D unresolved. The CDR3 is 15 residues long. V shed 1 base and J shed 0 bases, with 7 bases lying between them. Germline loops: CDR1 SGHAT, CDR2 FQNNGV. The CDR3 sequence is CASSLAPSSYNEQFF. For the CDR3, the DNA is TGTGCCAGCAGCTTAGCCCCCAGCTCCTACAATGAGCAGTTCTTC. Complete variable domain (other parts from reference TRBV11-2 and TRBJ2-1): EAGVAQSPRYKIIEKRQSVAFWCNPISGHATLYWYQQILGQGPKLLIQFQNNGVVDDSQLPKDRFSAERLKGVDSTLKIQPAKLEDSAVYLCASSLAPSSYNEQFFGPGTRLTVL.

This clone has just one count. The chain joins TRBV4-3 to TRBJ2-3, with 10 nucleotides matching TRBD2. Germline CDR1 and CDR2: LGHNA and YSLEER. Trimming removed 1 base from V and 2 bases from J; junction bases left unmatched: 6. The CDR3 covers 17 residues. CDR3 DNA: TGCGCCAGCAGCCAAGGAAGCGGGGGGGATCTCACAGATACGCAGTATTTT. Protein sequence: CASSQGSGGDLTDTQYF.

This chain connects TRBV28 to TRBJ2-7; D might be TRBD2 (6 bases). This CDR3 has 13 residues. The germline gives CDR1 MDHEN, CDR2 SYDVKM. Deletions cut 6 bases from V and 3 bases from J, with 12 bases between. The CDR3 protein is CASRGGRGYEQYF. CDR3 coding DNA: TGTGCCAGCAGGGGAGGAAGGGGCTACGAGCAGTACTTC.

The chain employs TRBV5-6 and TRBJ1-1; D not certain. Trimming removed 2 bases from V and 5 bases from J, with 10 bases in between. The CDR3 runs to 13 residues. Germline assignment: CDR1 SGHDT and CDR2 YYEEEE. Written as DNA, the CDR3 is TGTGCCAGCAGCTTCGGGGTGGCGACTGAAGCTTTCTTT. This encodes CASSFGVATEAFF.

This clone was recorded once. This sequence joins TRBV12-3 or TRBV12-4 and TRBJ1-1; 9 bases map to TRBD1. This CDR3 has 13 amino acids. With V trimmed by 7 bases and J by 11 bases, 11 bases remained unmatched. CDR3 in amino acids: CASNNRDRVGAFF. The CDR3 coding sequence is TGTGCCAGCAATAACCGGGACAGGGTAGGGGCTTTCTTT.

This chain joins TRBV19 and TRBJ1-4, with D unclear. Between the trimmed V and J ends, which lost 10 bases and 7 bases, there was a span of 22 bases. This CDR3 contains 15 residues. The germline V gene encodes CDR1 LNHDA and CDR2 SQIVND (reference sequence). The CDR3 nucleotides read TGTGCCACATCTCCACGCCGGTACGCAGGTGAAAAACTGTTTTTT. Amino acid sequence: CATSPRRYAGEKLFF.

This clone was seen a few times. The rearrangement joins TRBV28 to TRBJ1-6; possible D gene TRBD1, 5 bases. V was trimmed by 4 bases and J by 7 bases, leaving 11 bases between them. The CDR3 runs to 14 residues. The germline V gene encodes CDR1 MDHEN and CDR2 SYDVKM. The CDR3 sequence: CASSWGGGNSPLHF. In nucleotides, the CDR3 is TGTGCCAGCAGTTGGGGCGGGGGGAATTCACCCCTCCACTTT.

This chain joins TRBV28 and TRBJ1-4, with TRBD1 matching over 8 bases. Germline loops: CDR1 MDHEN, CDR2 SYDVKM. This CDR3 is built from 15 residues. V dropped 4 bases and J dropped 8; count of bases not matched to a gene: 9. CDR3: CASSSDRVRREKLFF. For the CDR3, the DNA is TGTGCCAGCAGTTCGGACAGGGTCAGGCGGGAAAAACTGTTTTTT. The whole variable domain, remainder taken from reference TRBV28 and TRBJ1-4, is DVKVTQSSRYLVKRTGEKVFLECVQDMDHENMFWYRQDPGLGLRLIYFSYDVKMKEKGDIPEGYSVSREKKERFSLILESASTNQTSMYLCASSSDRVRREKLFFGSGTQLSVL.

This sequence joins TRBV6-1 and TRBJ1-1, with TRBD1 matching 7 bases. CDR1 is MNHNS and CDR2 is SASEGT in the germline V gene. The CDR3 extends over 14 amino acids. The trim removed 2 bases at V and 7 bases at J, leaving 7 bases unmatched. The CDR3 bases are TGTGCCAGCAGTGAAACTTACGGGGACAGTGAAGCTTTCTTT. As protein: CASSETYGDSEAFF.

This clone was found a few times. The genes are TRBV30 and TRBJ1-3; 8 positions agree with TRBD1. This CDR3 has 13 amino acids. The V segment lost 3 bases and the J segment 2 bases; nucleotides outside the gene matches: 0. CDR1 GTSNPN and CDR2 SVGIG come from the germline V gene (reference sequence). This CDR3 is CAWRTGAGNTIYF. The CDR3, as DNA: TGTGCCTGGAGGACAGGGGCTGGAAACACCATATATTTT. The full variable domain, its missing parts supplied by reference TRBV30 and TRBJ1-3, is SQTIHQWPATLVQPVGSPLSLECTVEGTSNPNLYWYRQAAGRGLQLLFYSVGIGQISSEVPQNLSASRPQDRQFILSSKKLLLSDSGFYLCAWRTGAGNTIYFGEGSWLTVV.

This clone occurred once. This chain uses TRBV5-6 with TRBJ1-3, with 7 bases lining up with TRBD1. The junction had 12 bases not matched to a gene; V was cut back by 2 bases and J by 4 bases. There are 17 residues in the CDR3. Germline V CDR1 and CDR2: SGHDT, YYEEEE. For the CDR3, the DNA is TGTGCCAGCAGCTTAAGGAAAGACAGGGTATTCGGAAACACCATATATTTT. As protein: CASSLRKDRVFGNTIYF.

The CDR3 loop is CAISESTGGTEAFF. CDR3 nucleotide sequence: TGTGCCATCAGTGAGTCCACAGGGGGCACTGAAGCTTTCTTT. V is TRBV10-3 and J is TRBJ1-1; 8 bases match TRBD1. Germline V gene data show CDR1 as ENHRY and CDR2 as SYGVKD. The length of the CDR3 is 14 residues. Trimming cost V 0 bases and J 4 bases; bases outside gene matches: 1.

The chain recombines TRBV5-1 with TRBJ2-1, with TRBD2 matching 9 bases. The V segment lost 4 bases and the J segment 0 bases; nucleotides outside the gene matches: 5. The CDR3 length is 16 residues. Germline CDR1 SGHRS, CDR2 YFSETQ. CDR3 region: CASSRASGDSYNEQFF. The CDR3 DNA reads TGCGCCAGCAGCCGAGCTAGCGGGGACTCCTACAATGAGCAGTTCTTC.

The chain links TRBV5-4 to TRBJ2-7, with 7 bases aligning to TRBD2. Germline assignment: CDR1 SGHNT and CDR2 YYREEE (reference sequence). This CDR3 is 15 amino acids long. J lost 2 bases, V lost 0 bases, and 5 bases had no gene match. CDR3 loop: CASSLDAAGTYEQYF. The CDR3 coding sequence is TGTGCCAGCAGCTTGGACGCAGCGGGAACCTACGAGCAGTACTTC.

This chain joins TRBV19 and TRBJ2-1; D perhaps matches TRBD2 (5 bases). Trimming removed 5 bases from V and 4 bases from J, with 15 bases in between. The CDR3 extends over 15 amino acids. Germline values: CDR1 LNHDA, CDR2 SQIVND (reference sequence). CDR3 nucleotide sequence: TGTGCCAGTAGTGGTAACAGCGGACCTTACAATGAGCAGTTCTTC. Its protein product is CASSGNSGPYNEQFF.

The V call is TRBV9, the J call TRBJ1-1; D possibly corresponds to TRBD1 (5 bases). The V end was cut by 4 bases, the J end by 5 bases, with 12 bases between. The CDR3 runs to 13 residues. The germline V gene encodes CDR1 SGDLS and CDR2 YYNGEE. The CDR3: CASSSGLNTEAFF. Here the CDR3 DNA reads TGTGCCAGCAGCTCGGGACTTAATACTGAAGCTTTCTTT. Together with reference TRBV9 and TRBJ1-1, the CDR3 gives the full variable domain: DSGVTQTPKHLITATGQRVTLRCSPRSGDLSVYWYQQSLDQGLQFLIQYYNGEERAKGNILERFSAQQFPDLHSELNLSSLELGDSALYFCASSSGLNTEAFFGQGTRLTVV.

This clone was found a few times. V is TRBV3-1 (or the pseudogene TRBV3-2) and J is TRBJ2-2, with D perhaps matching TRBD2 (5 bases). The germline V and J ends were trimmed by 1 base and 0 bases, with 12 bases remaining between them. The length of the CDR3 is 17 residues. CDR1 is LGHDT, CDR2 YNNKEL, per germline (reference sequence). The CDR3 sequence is CASSQAGMGPNTGELFF. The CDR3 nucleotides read TGTGCCAGCAGCCAAGCCGGGATGGGCCCGAACACCGGGGAGCTGTTTTTT.

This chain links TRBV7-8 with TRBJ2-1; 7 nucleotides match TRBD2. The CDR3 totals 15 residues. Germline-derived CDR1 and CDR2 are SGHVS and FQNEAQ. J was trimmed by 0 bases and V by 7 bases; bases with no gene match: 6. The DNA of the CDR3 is TGTGCCAGCACATTTGCGGGGGACTCCTACAATGAGCAGTTCTTC. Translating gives CASTFAGDSYNEQFF.

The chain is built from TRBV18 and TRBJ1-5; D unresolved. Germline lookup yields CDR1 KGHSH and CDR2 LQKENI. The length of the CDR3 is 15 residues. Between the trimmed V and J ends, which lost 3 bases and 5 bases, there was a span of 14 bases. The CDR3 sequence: CASSPGPREDQPQHF. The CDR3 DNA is TGTGCCAGCTCACCTGGGCCTAGGGAGGATCAGCCCCAGCATTTT.

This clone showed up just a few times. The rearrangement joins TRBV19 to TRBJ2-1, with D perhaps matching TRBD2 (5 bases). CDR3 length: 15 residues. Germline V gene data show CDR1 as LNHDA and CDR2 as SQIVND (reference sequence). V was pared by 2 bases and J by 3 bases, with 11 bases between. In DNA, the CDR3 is TGTGCCAGTAGTATAAATGAGGGTGGCTACAATGAGCAGTTCTTC. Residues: CASSINEGGYNEQFF.

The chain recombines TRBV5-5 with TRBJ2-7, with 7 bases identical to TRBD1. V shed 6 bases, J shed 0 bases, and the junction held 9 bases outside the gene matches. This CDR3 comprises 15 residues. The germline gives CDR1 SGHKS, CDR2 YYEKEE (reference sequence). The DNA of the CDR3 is TGTGCCAGCACCCTGGACAGGTCGAGCTCCTACGAGCAGTACTTC. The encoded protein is CASTLDRSSSYEQYF. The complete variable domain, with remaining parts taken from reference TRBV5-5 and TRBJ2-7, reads DAGVTQSPTHLIKTRGQQVTLRCSPISGHKSVSWYQQVLGQGPQFIFQYYEKEERGRGNFPDRFSARQFPNYSSELNVNALLLGDSALYLCASTLDRSSSYEQYFGPGTRLTVT.